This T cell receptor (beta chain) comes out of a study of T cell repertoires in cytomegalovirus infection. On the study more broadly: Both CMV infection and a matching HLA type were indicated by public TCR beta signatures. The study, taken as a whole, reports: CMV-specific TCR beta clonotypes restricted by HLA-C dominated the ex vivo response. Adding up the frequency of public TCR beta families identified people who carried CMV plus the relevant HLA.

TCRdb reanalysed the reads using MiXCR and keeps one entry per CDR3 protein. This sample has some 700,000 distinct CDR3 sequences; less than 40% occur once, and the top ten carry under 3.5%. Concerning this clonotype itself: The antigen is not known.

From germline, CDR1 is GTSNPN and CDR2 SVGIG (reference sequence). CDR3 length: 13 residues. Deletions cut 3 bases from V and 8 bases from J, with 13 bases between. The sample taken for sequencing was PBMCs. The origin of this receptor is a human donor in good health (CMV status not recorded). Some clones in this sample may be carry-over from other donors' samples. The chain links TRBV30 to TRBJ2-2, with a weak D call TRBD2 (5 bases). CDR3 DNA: TGTGCCTGGAGACCCGGGAAATCGGGGGAGCTGTTTTTT. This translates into CAWRPGKSGELFF.